Presented here are 26 T cell receptor beta chains from one specimen sequenced in a study of regulatory T cells in long-lasting Graves disease. Arm-PCR of CDR3 regions and iRepertoire HTBI primers were used to build TCR beta libraries. One entry per CDR3 protein, called by TCRdb with MiXCR from the multiplex PCR reads. The sample consists of 350,000 to 500,000 distinct CDR3 sequences, 21% of them appearing once. Described time point: persistent/refractory GD, antithyroid drugs over 5 years with positive TRAb. Scientists built the TCR library using RNA that was extracted from PBMCs. Sequenced here: peripheral blood mononuclear cells (PBMCs), sampled when the disease was refractory, from a patient treated with antithyroid drugs. All receptors derive from a female donor with Graves disease.

This chain links TRBV20-1 with TRBJ2-2, with 11 bases lining up with TRBD2. Germline loops: CDR1 DFQATT, CDR2 SNEGSKA (reference sequence). Unmatched junction bases numbered 10, after V lost 0 bases and J lost 4 bases. The CDR3 contains 18 residues. The CDR3 loop reads CSARDPLAGGSLTGELFF. The CDR3 DNA reads as TGCAGTGCTAGAGATCCGCTAGCGGGAGGATCACTCACCGGGGAGCTGTTTTTT.

The chain combines TRBV19 with TRBJ1-1, with D tentatively TRBD1 (6 bases). This CDR3 is 15 amino acids long. Trimming pared 4 bases from V and 1 base from J, leaving 13 bases between. The germline V gene has CDR1 LNHDA and CDR2 SQIVND (reference sequence). The CDR3 bases are TGTGCCAGTAGTAGGACCGGGACACAGAACACTGAAGCTTTCTTT. It translates to CASSRTGTQNTEAFF.

Points on this clonotype: It may be a read error: a sequence one base away is much more abundant. V is TRBV10-3 and J is TRBJ2-5; TRBD2 matches at 7 bases. CDR3 length equals 16 residues. The germline gives CDR1 ENHRY, CDR2 SYGVKD. V dropped 3 bases and J dropped 6; count of bases not matched to a gene: 13. CDR3 protein: CAISEGASGEGQTQYF. CDR3 coding DNA: TGTGCCATCAGTGAAGGAGCTAGCGGAGAGGGGCAGACCCAGTACTTC.

Of note for this clonotype: At one end, the junction sequence differs from germline, possibly due to a read error. This chain connects TRBV7-9 to TRBJ2-5, with D uncertain. The CDR3 contains 13 residues. Per the germline V gene, CDR1 is SEHNR and CDR2 is FQNEAQ (reference sequence). CDR3 loop: CAGSFYVQETQYF. The CDR3 DNA follows: TGTGCCGGCAGCTTTTACGTCCAAGAGACCCAGTACTTC.

The V and J genes are TRBV20-1 and TRBJ1-3; D is possibly TRBD1 (5 bases). Trimming removed 2 bases at V and 0 bases at J, with 14 bases between. Germline V gene sequence: CDR1 DFQATT, CDR2 SNEGSKA (reference sequence). This CDR3 contains 16 residues. The CDR3 nucleotides read TGCAGTGCTAGAAGCGGGAGGGACGTCTCTGGAAACACCATATATTTT. This encodes CSARSGRDVSGNTIYF.

This clonotype was counted many times. The rearrangement joins TRBV5-1 to TRBJ2-1, with D perhaps given as TRBD1 or TRBD2 (6 bases each). The CDR3 runs 13 residues. Germline CDR1 SGHRS, CDR2 YFSETQ. Trimming left V 2 bases short and J 7 bases short, with 10 bases between. CDR3 nucleotide sequence: TGCGCCAGCAGCTTAGAGGGGGGAAATGAGCAGTTCTTC. This gives the protein CASSLEGGNEQFF.

This clonotype occurred a few times. The J gene is TRBJ1-1, the V gene TRBV3-1; maybe TRBD1 (5 bases). The CDR3 consists of 13 residues. The V end was cut by 3 bases, the J end by 2 bases, with 7 bases between. Germline V gene data show CDR1 as LGHDT and CDR2 as YNNKEL (reference sequence). CDR3 in DNA: TGTGCCAGCAGCCATGGGGCAAACACTGAAGCTTTCTTT. Translated, it gives CASSHGANTEAFF.

This clonotype showed up many times. V and J are TRBV6-5 and TRBJ2-5; D possibly corresponds to TRBD1 (5 bases). Trimming shortened V by 4 bases and J by 5 bases, and 11 bases separated the two germline ends. Germline assignment: CDR1 MNHEY and CDR2 SVGAGI. The CDR3 length is 13 residues. This CDR3 is CASSSRVGETQYF. The CDR3 DNA reads TGTGCCAGCAGTTCCAGGGTCGGGGAGACCCAGTACTTC.

This clonotype was observed at least ten times. The chain carries TRBV6-2 or TRBV6-3 and TRBJ1-5; D gene unclear. The ends were cut back, 7 bases at V and 3 bases at J, with 13 bases in the middle. This CDR3 is built from 14 residues. The V gene's germline CDR1 is MNHEY and CDR2 SVGEGT. The chain's CDR3 is CASKETFDNQPQHF. The DNA of the CDR3 is TGTGCCAGCAAGGAGACATTCGACAATCAGCCCCAGCATTTT.

The V and J genes are TRBV29-1 and TRBJ2-7; the D is unclear. Germline V gives CDR1 SQVTM, CDR2 ANQGSEA. V lost 4 bases to trimming and J lost 0 bases, with 13 bases between them. The CDR3 is made up of 14 amino acids. In DNA, the CDR3 is TGCAGCGTTGGCCTATGGGTTAACTCCTACGAGCAGTACTTC. Its protein product is CSVGLWVNSYEQYF.

This clonotype was picked up many times. V gene TRBV27 combines with J gene TRBJ1-2, with 12 bases fitting TRBD1. The trim removed 8 bases at V and 6 bases at J, leaving 10 bases unmatched. This CDR3 spans 15 amino acids. Per germline, CDR1 MNHEY and CDR2 SMNVEV (reference sequence). CDR3: CASRSLGQGANGYTF. The DNA for the CDR3 is TGTGCCAGCCGTAGCCTGGGACAGGGGGCAAATGGCTACACCTTC.

This rearrangement joins TRBV5-5 to TRBJ2-7; D gene ambiguous. The CDR3 contains 13 residues. Germline-derived CDR1 and CDR2 are SGHKS and YYEKEE (reference sequence). The V end lost 4 bases, the J end lost 5 bases, and 13 bases lay between the germline ends. The CDR3 sequence: CASSPPLEDEQYF. The CDR3 nucleotides read TGTGCCAGCAGCCCCCCCTTAGAGGACGAGCAGTACTTC.

The sample holds many counts of this clonotype. The V and J genes are TRBV7-9 and TRBJ1-1; D possibly corresponds to TRBD1 (5 bases). Germline V CDR1 and CDR2: SEHNR, FQNEAQ (reference sequence). Trimming removed 3 bases from V and 6 bases from J, with 11 bases in between. The CDR3 covers 13 residues. CDR3 DNA sequence: TGTGCCAGCAGCTTTGGGACGAAGGCTGAAGCTTTCTTT. Translated, it gives CASSFGTKAEAFF.

Notes on this clonotype: One junction end disagrees with the germline gene, perhaps due to a read error. This chain links TRBV18 with TRBJ1-1; a possible D gene is TRBD1 (6 bases). Germline-derived CDR1 and CDR2 are KGHSH and LQKENI. The length of the CDR3 is 15 residues. CDR3 DNA: TGTGCCAGCTCACCAACGACAGGTGTGAACACTGAAGCTTCCTTT. This codes for CASSPTTGVNTEASF.

The chain uses TRBV20-1 and TRBJ2-7; D ambiguous. The V gene lost 2 bases and the J gene lost 1 base, with 12 bases spanning the gap. This CDR3 spans 14 amino acids. The germline V gene encodes CDR1 DFQATT and CDR2 SNEGSKA (reference sequence). The CDR3 DNA reads as TGCAGTGCTAGAAACCCCTCTAGTTCCTACGAGCAGTACTTC. It translates to CSARNPSSSYEQYF.

This clonotype has a count of ten or more. The gene calls are TRBV30 and TRBJ2-5, with D perhaps matching TRBD1 (6 bases). Trimming left V 1 base short and J 1 base short, with 7 bases between. Germline V gene lookup returns CDR1 GTSNPN and CDR2 SVGIG (reference sequence). The CDR3 extends over 13 amino acids. In DNA, the CDR3 is TGTGCCTGGAGTGAACAGGGCCAAGAGACCCAGTACTTC. The encoded protein is CAWSEQGQETQYF.

The J gene is TRBJ2-2, the V gene TRBV3-1; 11 bases match TRBD2. Germline V gives CDR1 LGHDT, CDR2 YNNKEL (reference sequence). This CDR3 comprises 15 residues. V was pared by 7 bases and J by 7 bases, with 8 bases of the junction left unmatched. This CDR3 is CASTGLAGGNGELFF. CDR3 in DNA: TGTGCCAGCACTGGGCTAGCGGGAGGAAACGGGGAGCTGTTTTTT. The variable domain in full, with the rest retrieved from reference TRBV3-1 and TRBJ2-2, is DTAVSQTPKYLVTQMGNDKSIKCEQNLGHDTMYWYKQDSKKFLKIMFSYNNKELIINETVPNRFSPKSPDKAHLNLHINSLELGDSAVYFCASTGLAGGNGELFFGEGSRLTVL.

This clonotype was recorded only once. A read error is the likely source, as a far larger clone sits one nucleotide away. The CDR3 carries no conserved terminal phenylalanine or tryptophan, so it likely arises from a read error. This chain joins TRBV7-9 and TRBJ2-7, with 8 bases lining up with TRBD2. Germline V gene data show CDR1 as SEHNR and CDR2 as FQNEAQ (reference sequence). The CDR3 runs to 13 residues. After removal of 4 bases from V and 3 bases from J, the junction contained 2 bases not matched to a gene. The CDR3 loop reads CASSSLAGYEQYL. In DNA, the CDR3 is TGTGCCAGCAGCTCCCTAGCGGGCTACGAGCAGTACCTC.

This clonotype was recorded at least ten times. The chain uses TRBV5-1 and TRBJ1-1, with a tentative D call TRBD1 (6 bases). The CDR3 spans 15 residues. Trimming removed 3 bases from V and 1 base from J, with 13 bases in between. CDR1 is SGHRS, CDR2 YFSETQ, per germline. The CDR3 loop reads CASSSGTDRNTEAFF. The CDR3 bases are TGCGCCAGCAGCTCCGGAACGGACAGGAACACTGAAGCTTTCTTT.

This clonotype was counted only a few times. The chain joins TRBV20-1 to TRBJ2-7; TRBD2 agrees at 8 bases. CDR3 length: 14 amino acids. The V gene end was trimmed by 0 bases and the J gene end by 6 bases; junction bases not matched to a gene: 7. Germline V lookup: CDR1 DFQATT, CDR2 SNEGSKA (reference sequence). CDR3 protein: CSAREQRERSEQYF. In nucleotides, the CDR3 is TGCAGTGCTAGAGAACAGCGGGAGCGTTCCGAGCAGTACTTC.

The chain is built from TRBV20-1 and TRBJ2-5; 10 bases line up with TRBD1. J was trimmed by 5 bases and V by 6 bases; bases with no gene match: 3. The CDR3 is 12 amino acids. CDR1 DFQATT and CDR2 SNEGSKA come from the germline V gene (reference sequence). This chain's CDR3 is CSATGGDETQYF. CDR3 DNA: TGCAGTGCGACAGGGGGCGATGAGACCCAGTACTTC.

This clonotype was observed at least ten times. The V gene is TRBV7-8, the J gene TRBJ2-7; 9 bases are a match to TRBD2. Germline CDR1 and CDR2: SGHVS and FQNEAQ. CDR3 length: 16 residues. J lost 13 bases, V lost 3 bases, and 19 bases had no gene match. CDR3 DNA: TGTGCCAGCAGCTTTAATTCTCTAGCGGGACCTTCAACTTGTTACTTC. This translates into CASSFNSLAGPSTCYF.

This clonotype was counted a few times. This chain connects TRBV6-9 to TRBJ2-3; D uncertain. The CDR3 is made up of 14 amino acids. In germline, CDR1 is MNHGY, CDR2 SVAAGI. The V end lost 3 bases, the J end lost 3 bases, and 10 bases lay between the germline ends. This CDR3 reads CASSYGQRTDTQYF. The CDR3 coding sequence is TGTGCCAGCAGTTACGGGCAGCGAACAGATACGCAGTATTTT.

This clonotype has a handful of counts. This chain connects TRBV4-1 to TRBJ2-7, with unresolved D. Germline V gene lookup returns CDR1 MGHRA and CDR2 YSYEKL. This CDR3 has 16 residues. The ends were cut back, 2 bases at V and 0 bases at J, with 14 bases in the middle. This chain's CDR3 is CASSQWAFSTSYEQYF. CDR3 nucleotide sequence: TGCGCCAGCAGCCAATGGGCTTTCAGCACCTCCTACGAGCAGTACTTC.

The chain is built from TRBV11-2 and TRBJ2-2; TRBD2 agrees at 8 bases. Germline loops: CDR1 SGHAT, CDR2 FQNNGV. V trimming: 3 bases; J trimming: 0 bases; junction bases outside the gene matches: 12. The CDR3 length is 19 residues. For the CDR3, the DNA is TGTGCCAGCAGCTTCACTCGGCGGGAGGACATATCGAACACCGGGGAGCTGTTTTTT. Protein: CASSFTRREDISNTGELFF. Combining the CDR3 with reference TRBV11-2 and TRBJ2-2 gives the whole variable domain EAGVAQSPRYKIIEKRQSVAFWCNPISGHATLYWYQQILGQGPKLLIQFQNNGVVDDSQLPKDRFSAERLKGVDSTLKIQPAKLEDSAVYLCASSFTRREDISNTGELFFGEGSRLTVL.

This clonotype was counted at least ten times. One end of the junction varies from germline; a read error may be responsible. The rearrangement joins TRBV7-8 to TRBJ2-5; D not resolved. The CDR3 extends over 12 amino acids. CDR1 and CDR2 from the germline V gene are SGHVS and FQNEAQ. DNA of the CDR3: TGTGCCAGCAGCCCCCGGGCAGCCCCCGCCAACTTC. Encoded protein: CASSPRAAPANF.